The sequence of this TCR beta chain was determined in a study of radiotherapy plus CTLA-4 blockade in lung cancer. About the research overall: Around 18% of enrolled patients responded objectively, and approximately 30% had disease control. General study points: Early blood T cell clone changes and increased post-radiation serum interferon-beta were reportedly the strongest response predictors. An expansion of tumor-derived TCR clones occurred in blood after radiotherapy plus ipilimumab.

Between the trimmed V and J ends, which lost 0 bases and 0 bases, there was a span of 9 bases. The length of the CDR3 is 16 residues. The germline CDR1 and CDR2 sequences are SGDLS and YYNGEE. With ipilimumab providing CTLA-4 blockade, focal radiation was administered to patients who had chemo-refractory metastatic non-small-cell lung cancer. Generated by immunoSEQ multiplex PCR, the TCRdb table keeps only in-frame clones and is missing some. The table has nearly 15,000 clones, 72% seen once. Notes on this clone: Its antigen remains unidentified.

Sequenced here: peripheral blood, sampled from a patient treated with radiotherapy plus ipilimumab. The receptor was isolated from a human donor with non-small cell lung cancer whose response to radiotherapy plus ipilimumab could not be evaluated. The V gene is TRBV9, the J gene TRBJ2-2, with D possibly TRBD1 on 5 matching bases. In nucleotides, the CDR3 is TGTGCCAGCAGCGTAGGACAGTTCCCGAACACCGGGGAGCTGTTTTTT. Its translation is CASSVGQFPNTGELFF.